A selection of T cell receptor beta chains follows, all from one sample in a study of blood T cell repertoires in COVID-19. TCRdb's table, derived via immunoSEQ multiplex PCR, lists solely in-frame clones and lacks some. The sample lists around 81,000 clones; over 80% were seen once. Sequencing used peripheral blood. These receptors were collected from a man aged 45 to 65 with acute or convalescent COVID-19. Each CDR3 is given with its conserved first and last residue. D genes are given only for firm matches. The size field is filled for only some rows; it gives once, few, many or a size class.

>TRBJ2-5|TRBD2|.|TRBV29-1
TGCAGCGTTGGTAGGACTAGCGGAGAGACCCAGTACTTC
CSVGRTSGETQYF
>TRBJ2-1|.|.|TRBV18
TGTGCCAGCTCACCCCCCAACCACCTGAGCTCCTACAATGAGCAGTTCTTC
CASSPPNHLSSYNEQFF
>TRBJ1-1|.|.|TRBV10-3
TGTGCCATCAGTGACGGAGGGATGGACACTGAAGCTTTCTTT
CAISDGGMDTEAFF
>TRBJ1-1|.|.|TRBV7-3
TGTGCCAGCAGCTTAATGGGTGGGGGCGGCGGCACTGAAGCTTTCTTT
CASSLMGGGGGTEAFF
>TRBJ1-2|TRBD1|.|TRBV28
TGTGCCAGCAGTGTCACAGGGGGCAACTATGGCTACACCTTC
CASSVTGGNYGYTF
>TRBJ2-5|TRBD1|.|TRBV18
TGTGCCAGCTCACGAAACAGGGGGCATCAAGAGACCCAGTACTTC
CASSRNRGHQETQYF
>TRBJ2-7|.|.|TRBV9
TGTGCCAGCAGCGTAGGCAGCGGTCCCTACGAGCAGTACTTC
CASSVGSGPYEQYF
>TRBJ2-6|.|.|TRBV19
TGTGCCAGTAGTATTCTGCAGTCTGGGGCCAACGTCCTGACTTTC
CASSILQSGANVLTF
>TRBJ2-1|.|.|TRBV13
TGTGCCAGCAGGGGACAGGGCGATCTAGCGGGGGCTACCTACAATGAGCAGTTCTTC
CASRGQGDLAGATYNEQFF
>TRBJ1-1|TRBD1|.|TRBV10-3
TGTGCCATCACGACTGGACAGGGGACTGAAGCTTTCTTT
CAITTGQGTEAFF
>TRBJ2-2|TRBD1|.|TRBV5-1
TGCGCCAGCAGCACGGGACAGGGGAACACCGGGGAGCTGTTTTTT
CASSTGQGNTGELFF
>TRBJ2-7|TRBD2|once|TRBV11-2
TGTGCCAGCAGCTCGACCCTAGCCCCAGCGGGGGGCCCCTACGAGCAGTACTTC
CASSSTLAPAGGPYEQYF
>TRBJ2-7|TRBD1|.|TRBV7-8
TGTGCCAGCAGCCCCTCGGCAGGGGGTGCCTACGAGCAGTACTTC
CASSPSAGGAYEQYF
>TRBJ2-3|.|.|TRBV7-2
TGTGCCAGCAGCTTAATATCCTCGAGGCGTCATCAAGGTGCAGATACGCAGTATTTT
CASSLISSRRHQGADTQYF
>TRBJ2-5|.|.|TRBV5-6
TGTGCCAGCAGCCCCCTCAAGCTGCTGGGGCACGAAGGGGAGACCCAGTACTTC
CASSPLKLLGHEGETQYF
>TRBJ1-2|.|.|TRBV10-1
TGCGCCAGCAGTGCGGGAGGGCGAGTTTCTAACTATGGCTACACCTTC
CASSAGGRVSNYGYTF
>TRBJ2-1|TRBD2|few|TRBV6-5
TGTGCCAGCAGAAATCGCGGGAGAGAGAGTGAGCAGTTCTTC
CASRNRGRESEQFF
>TRBJ2-7|TRBD2|.|TRBV10-2
TGCGCCAGCAGTGAGTTTAGCGGGAGCGCTAGCGAGCAGTACTTC
CASSEFSGSASEQYF
>TRBJ2-3|.|.|TRBV6-5
TGTGCCAGCAGTTATAAATCTCGGGATACGCAGTATTTT
CASSYKSRDTQYF
>TRBJ1-1|.|.|TRBV19
TGTGCCAGTAGAACAGGAATAGAGAACACTGAAGCTTTCTTT
CASRTGIENTEAFF
>TRBJ2-7|TRBD1|.|TRBV27
TGTGCCAGCAGTTCATTGGACAGGGGGCCGAACTACGAGCAGTACTTC
CASSSLDRGPNYEQYF
>TRBJ2-7|TRBD2|.|TRBV5-5
TGTGCCAGCAGCCGCGGACTAGCGGGATACGAGCAGTACTTC
CASSRGLAGYEQYF
>TRBJ1-3|.|.|TRBV4-3
TGCGCCAGCAGCCAAGAGGCCGTTCGAGGCCCTGGAAACACCATATATTTT
CASSQEAVRGPGNTIYF
>TRBJ2-1|TRBD2|.|TRBV6-2/TRBV6-3
TGTGCCAGCAGTTACGAACTGGGACTAGCGGGAGAGAGAAAGCAGTTCTTC
CASSYELGLAGERKQFF
>TRBJ1-6|TRBD1|.|TRBV30
TGTGCCTGGAGTGTACGAGGACAGGGCGTTTCACCCCTCCACTTT
CAWSVRGQGVSPLHF
>TRBJ2-5|TRBD1|once|TRBV30
TGTGCCGGACAGGGGATTAGAAAAACAGAGACCCAGTACTTC
CAGQGIRKTETQYF
>TRBJ2-3|TRBD2|.|TRBV30
TGTGCCGGGAGCGGGGGTCAGGATACGCAGTATTTT
CAGSGGQDTQYF
>TRBJ2-1|TRBD2|.|TRBV27
TGTGCCAGCAGTAGGTTGCTAGCGGACCGATACAATGAGCAGTTCTTC
CASSRLLADRYNEQFF
>TRBJ2-1|.|.|TRBV9
TGTGCCAGCAGCGTCGGCAGCGAGGCCTACAATGAGCAGTTCTTC
CASSVGSEAYNEQFF
>TRBJ1-1|.|.|TRBV7-2
TGTGCCAGCAGCTTAACGACACGGGGAGGGGAAGCTTTCTTT
CASSLTTRGGEAFF
>TRBJ1-4|TRBD1|.|TRBV19
TGTGCCAGTAGCCCACAGGGGGGCCGAGAAAAACTGTTTTTT
CASSPQGGREKLFF
>TRBJ2-1|TRBD1|.|TRBV6-1
TGTGCCAGCAGTGAACCCGGACAGGACTTCAATGAGCAGTTCTTC
CASSEPGQDFNEQFF
>TRBJ2-5|.|.|TRBV20-1
TGCACTACAGGGCAAGAGACCCAGTACTTC
CTTGQETQYF
>TRBJ2-2|TRBD2|few|TRBV7-9
TGTGCCAGCAGGCCGACTAGCGGGGGACGGGGCACCGGGGAGCTGTTTTTT
CASRPTSGGRGTGELFF
>TRBJ2-4|.|.|TRBV28
TGTGCCAGCAGTTTGGCGGTAGCCAAAAACATTCAGTACTTC
CASSLAVAKNIQYF
>TRBJ2-2|.|.|TRBV28
TGTGCCAGCAGTCCCAACAGGAACACCGGGGAGCTGTTTTTT
CASSPNRNTGELFF
>TRBJ2-1|TRBD1|.|TRBV11-2
TGTGCCAGCAGCCTTGGACAGGGCTCCTACAATGAGCAGTTCTTC
CASSLGQGSYNEQFF
>TRBJ1-1|.|once|TRBV6-5
TGTGCCAGCAGCTCCATAGGGGGAATGGCTGAAGCTTTCTTT
CASSSIGGMAEAFF
>TRBJ1-2|TRBD1|many|TRBV19
TGTGCCAGTAGTATAGCGGGGACAGGGGGCTATGGCTACACCTTC
CASSIAGTGGYGYTF
>TRBJ1-5|.|once|TRBV19
TGTGCCAGTGTACCTACAGGGCCCGTTAGCAATCAGCCCCAGCATTTT
CASVPTGPVSNQPQHF
>TRBJ2-7|TRBD1|once|TRBV6-5
TGTGCCAGCAGTTATTCAGGACAGGGTTTAGGCGAGCAGTACTTC
CASSYSGQGLGEQYF
>TRBJ1-5|.|.|TRBV7-9
TGTGCCAGCAGCTTAGCGGACGGGAGCGGGGGAGCCCAGCATTTT
CASSLADGSGGAQHF
>TRBJ2-4|.|.|TRBV6-2/TRBV6-3
TGTGCCAGCAGCCACTACTCAATAGCCAAAAACATTCAGTACTTC
CASSHYSIAKNIQYF
>TRBJ2-6|TRBD1|.|TRBV5-4
TGTGCCAGCAGCTTGAGACAGGGGGCTGGGTCTGGGGCCAACGTCCTGACTTTC
CASSLRQGAGSGANVLTF
>TRBJ2-3|.|.|TRBV5-1
TGCGCCAGCAGCTTGCGTGGTAGCAACACAGATACGCAGTATTTT
CASSLRGSNTDTQYF
>TRBJ2-2|TRBD1|.|TRBV19
TGTGCCAGTAGTGGGACAGGGTGGGCCGGGGAGCTGTTTTTT
CASSGTGWAGELFF
>TRBJ2-5|TRBD1|.|TRBV7-9
TGTGCCAGCAGCTCCGGGACAGGGGGCGCGGAGACCCAGTACTTC
CASSSGTGGAETQYF
>TRBJ1-4|TRBD1|.|TRBV2
TGTGCCAGCAGCGGTGGACAGGCGGCTGGGACTGAAAAACTGTTTTTT
CASSGGQAAGTEKLFF
>TRBJ1-2|.|.|TRBV9
TGTGCCAGCAGCGTTCAGGGCAACTATGGCTACACCTTC
CASSVQGNYGYTF
>TRBJ2-3|TRBD2|.|TRBV7-2
TGTGCCAGCAGCTTAGGACTAGCGGGAGGGTGGACAGATACGCAGTATTTT
CASSLGLAGGWTDTQYF
>TRBJ1-1|TRBD1|.|TRBV29-1
TGCAGCGTTGGCCGGGACAGGGGGGCCACTGAAGCTTTCTTT
CSVGRDRGATEAFF
>TRBJ1-1|.|.|TRBV28
TGTGCCAGCAGTTTTGCAGGGCCCACTGAAGCTTTCTTT
CASSFAGPTEAFF
>TRBJ2-7|.|.|TRBV2
TGTGCCAGCAGTGAAGCGCTTGTGGCAGATGGCACCTACGAGCAGTACTTC
CASSEALVADGTYEQYF
>TRBJ1-3|.|.|TRBV7-7
TGTGCCAGCAGCTTATGCGTCGGTGGGCTTACTGGAAACACCATATATTTT
CASSLCVGGLTGNTIYF
>TRBJ2-2|.|few|TRBV6-6
TGTGCCAGCAGTTCGGCTAGTATCGGCGGGGAGCTGTTTTTT
CASSSASIGGELFF